This entry describes one TCR beta chain. PCR used 60 Vbeta primers and 13 Jbeta primers. The table came from immunoSEQ multiplex PCR; TCRdb's copy has only in-frame clones and leaves some out. The listing records about 88,000 clones. This entry belongs to a study of cytomegalovirus exposure and HLA in healthy donors. Study-wide background: Previous work identified roughly 110 million unique TCR beta sequences from 200 million or so T cells.

Sequencing was carried out using PBMCs. The source of this sequence is a girl aged 5 to 17 in good health and CMV-seropositive.

The CDR3 DNA reads as TGTGCCAGCAGCCGAGGGGGCCTGAACACTGAAGCTTTCTTT. It specifies CASSRGGLNTEAFF. This rearrangement joins TRBV7-2 to TRBJ1-1, with TRBD1 identical over 7 bases. The CDR3 extends over 14 amino acids. The junction had 3 bases not matched to a gene; V was cut back by 5 bases and J by 0 bases. Per germline, CDR1 SGHTA and CDR2 FQGNSA.